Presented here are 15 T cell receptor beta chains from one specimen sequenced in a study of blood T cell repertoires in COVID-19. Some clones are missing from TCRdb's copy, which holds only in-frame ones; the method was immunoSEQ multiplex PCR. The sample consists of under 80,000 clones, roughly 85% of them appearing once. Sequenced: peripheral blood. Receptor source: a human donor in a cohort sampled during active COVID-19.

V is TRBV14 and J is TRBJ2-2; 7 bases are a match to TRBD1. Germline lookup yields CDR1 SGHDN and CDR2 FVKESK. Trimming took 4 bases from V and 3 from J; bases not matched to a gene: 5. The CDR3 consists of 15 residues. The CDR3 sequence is CASSLGTAYTGELFF. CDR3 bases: TGTGCCAGCAGCCTGGGGACAGCGTACACCGGGGAGCTGTTTTTT.

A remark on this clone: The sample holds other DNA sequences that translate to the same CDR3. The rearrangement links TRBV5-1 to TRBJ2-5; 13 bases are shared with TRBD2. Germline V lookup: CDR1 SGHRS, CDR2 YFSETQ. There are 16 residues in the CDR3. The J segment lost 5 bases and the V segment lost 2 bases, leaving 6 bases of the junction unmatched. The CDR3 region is CASSFRTSGRGETQYF. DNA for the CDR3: TGCGCCAGCAGCTTCAGGACTAGCGGGAGAGGGGAGACCCAGTACTTC.

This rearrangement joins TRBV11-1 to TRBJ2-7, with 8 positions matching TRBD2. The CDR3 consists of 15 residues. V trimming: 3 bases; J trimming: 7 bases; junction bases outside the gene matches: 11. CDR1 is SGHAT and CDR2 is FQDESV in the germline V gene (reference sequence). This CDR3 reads CASSFRAREAEEQYF. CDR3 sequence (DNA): TGTGCCAGCAGCTTCCGTGCGCGGGAGGCAGAAGAGCAGTACTTC.

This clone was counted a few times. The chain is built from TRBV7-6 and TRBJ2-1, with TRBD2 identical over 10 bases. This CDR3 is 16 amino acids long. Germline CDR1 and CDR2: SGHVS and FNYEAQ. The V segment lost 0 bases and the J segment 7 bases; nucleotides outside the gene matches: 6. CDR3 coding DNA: TGTGCCAGCAGCTTAGCAGCGTCTAGCGGGAGAAATGAGCAGTTCTTC. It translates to CASSLAASSGRNEQFF.

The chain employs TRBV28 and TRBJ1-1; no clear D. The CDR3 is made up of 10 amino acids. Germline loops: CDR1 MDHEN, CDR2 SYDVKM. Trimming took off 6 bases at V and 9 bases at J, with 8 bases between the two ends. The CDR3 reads CASSRDKAFF. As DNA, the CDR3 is TGTGCCAGCAGCCGAGACAAAGCTTTCTTT.

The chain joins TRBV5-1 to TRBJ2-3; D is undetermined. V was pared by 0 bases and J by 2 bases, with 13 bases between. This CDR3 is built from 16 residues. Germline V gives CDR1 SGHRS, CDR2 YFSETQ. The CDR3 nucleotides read TGCGCCAGCAGCTTGGTTGGGCATTTTAACACAGATACGCAGTATTTT. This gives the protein CASSLVGHFNTDTQYF.

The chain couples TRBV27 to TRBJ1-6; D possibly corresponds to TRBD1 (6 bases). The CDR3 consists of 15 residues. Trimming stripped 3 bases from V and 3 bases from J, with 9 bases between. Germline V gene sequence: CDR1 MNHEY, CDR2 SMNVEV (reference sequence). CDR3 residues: CASSFTDSYNSPLHF. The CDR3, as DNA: TGTGCCAGCAGTTTCACGGACAGCTATAATTCACCCCTCCACTTT.

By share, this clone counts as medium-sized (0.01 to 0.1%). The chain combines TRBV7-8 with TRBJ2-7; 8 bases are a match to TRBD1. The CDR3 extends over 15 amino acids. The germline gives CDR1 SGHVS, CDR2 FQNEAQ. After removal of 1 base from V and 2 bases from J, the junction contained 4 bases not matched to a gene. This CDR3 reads CASSLVDRGAYEQYF. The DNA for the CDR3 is TGTGCCAGCAGCTTAGTCGACAGGGGCGCCTACGAGCAGTACTTC.

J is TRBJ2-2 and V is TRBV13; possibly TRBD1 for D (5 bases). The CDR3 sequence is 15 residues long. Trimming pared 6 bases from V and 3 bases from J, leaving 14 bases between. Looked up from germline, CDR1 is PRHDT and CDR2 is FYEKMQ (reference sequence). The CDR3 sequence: CASSTGHSYTGELFF. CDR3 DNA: TGTGCCAGCAGTACAGGTCACTCCTACACCGGGGAGCTGTTTTTT.

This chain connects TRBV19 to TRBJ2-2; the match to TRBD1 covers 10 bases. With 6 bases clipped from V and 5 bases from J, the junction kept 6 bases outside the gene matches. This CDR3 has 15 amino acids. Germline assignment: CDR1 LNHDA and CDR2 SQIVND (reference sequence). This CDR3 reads CASSPTGGRTGELFF. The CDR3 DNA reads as TGTGCCAGTAGCCCGACAGGGGGCCGGACCGGGGAGCTGTTTTTT.

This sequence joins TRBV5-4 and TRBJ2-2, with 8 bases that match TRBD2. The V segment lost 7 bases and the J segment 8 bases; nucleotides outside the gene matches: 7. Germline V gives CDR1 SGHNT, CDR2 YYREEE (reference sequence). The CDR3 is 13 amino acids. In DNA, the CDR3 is TGTGCCAGCCGCGGGGGGCTCGGGGGGGAGCTGTTTTTT. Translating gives CASRGGLGGELFF.

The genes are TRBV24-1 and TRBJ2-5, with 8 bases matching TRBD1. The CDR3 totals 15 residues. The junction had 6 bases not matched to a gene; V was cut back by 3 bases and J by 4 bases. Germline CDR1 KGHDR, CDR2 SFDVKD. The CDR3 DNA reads TGTGCCACCAGTGATCCCCAGGGGGCAGGAGAGACCCAGTACTTC. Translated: CATSDPQGAGETQYF.

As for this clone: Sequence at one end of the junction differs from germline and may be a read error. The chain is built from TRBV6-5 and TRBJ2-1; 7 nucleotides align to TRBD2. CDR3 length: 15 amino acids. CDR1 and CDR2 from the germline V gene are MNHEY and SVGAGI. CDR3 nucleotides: TGTGCCGGCAGTTACGGGGGGAGAGGGAGCAATGAGCAGTTCTTC. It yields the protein CAGSYGGRGSNEQFF.

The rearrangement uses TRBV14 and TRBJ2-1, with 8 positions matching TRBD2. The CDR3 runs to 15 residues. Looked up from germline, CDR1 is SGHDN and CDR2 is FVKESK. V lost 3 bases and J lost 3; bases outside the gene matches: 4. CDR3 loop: CASSHPGLGYNEQFF. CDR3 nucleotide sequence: TGTGCCAGCAGCCACCCGGGACTAGGCTACAATGAGCAGTTCTTC. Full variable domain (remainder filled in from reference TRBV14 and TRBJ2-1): EAGVTQFPSHSVIEKGQTVTLRCDPISGHDNLYWYRRVMGKEIKFLLHFVKESKQDESGMPNNRFLAERTGGTYSTLKVQPAELEDSGVYFCASSHPGLGYNEQFFGPGTRLTVL.

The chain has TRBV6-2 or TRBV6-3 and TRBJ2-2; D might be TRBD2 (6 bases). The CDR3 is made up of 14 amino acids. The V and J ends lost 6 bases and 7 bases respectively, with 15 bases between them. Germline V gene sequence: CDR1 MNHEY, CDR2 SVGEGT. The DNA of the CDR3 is TGTGCCAGCAGCAACCGGAGGGCCAACGGGGAGCTGTTTTTT. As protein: CASSNRRANGELFF.